The sequence of this TCR beta chain was determined in a study of cytomegalovirus exposure and HLA in healthy donors. Regarding donors, all were healthy bone marrow donors. General study points: A later analysis linked around 15,000 TCR beta sequences to HLA alleles at 0.05 false discovery rate. TCR beta chains numbering 164 were designated cytomegalovirus-associated. Earlier analysis found most TCR beta V segments productive about 90% or about 30% of the time.

About this clone itself: Its antigen is unidentified.

The CDR3 has 15 residues. The V and J ends lost 6 bases and 2 bases, in that order; junction bases with no gene match: 8. Germline V lookup: CDR1 SEHNR, CDR2 FQNEAQ (reference sequence). The PCR used 60 Vbeta and 13 Jbeta primers. TCRdb keeps only in-frame clones here, not all; method: immunoSEQ multiplex PCR. The sample includes about 160,000 clones, 70% to 85% seen only once; the top ten take about 6.8%. Material: PBMCs. The chain combines TRBV7-9 with TRBJ2-3; 7 bases agree with TRBD1. This TCR was recovered from a man aged 45 to 65 in good health and CMV-seropositive. CDR3 DNA: TGTGCCAGCAGTTCCGGGACAGTAACCACAGATACGCAGTATTTT. This gives the protein CASSSGTVTTDTQYF.